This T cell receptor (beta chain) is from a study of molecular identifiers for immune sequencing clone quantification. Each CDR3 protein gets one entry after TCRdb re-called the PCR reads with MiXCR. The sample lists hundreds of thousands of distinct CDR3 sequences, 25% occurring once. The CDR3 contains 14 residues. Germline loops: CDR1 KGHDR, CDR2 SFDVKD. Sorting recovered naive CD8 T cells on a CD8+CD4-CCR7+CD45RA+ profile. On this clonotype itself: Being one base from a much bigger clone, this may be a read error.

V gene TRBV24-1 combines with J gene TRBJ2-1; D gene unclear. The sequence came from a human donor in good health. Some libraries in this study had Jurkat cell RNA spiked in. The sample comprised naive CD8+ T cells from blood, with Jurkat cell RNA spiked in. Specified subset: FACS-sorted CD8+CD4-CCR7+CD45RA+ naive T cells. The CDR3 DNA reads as TGTGCCATCAGTCAAAGTCCCCCATCCGATGAGCAGTTCTTC. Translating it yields CAISQSPPSDEQFF.